The TCR beta chain under discussion was sequenced for a study of blood T cell repertoires in COVID-19. The ends lost 10 bases at V and 2 bases at J; junction bases unmatched: 5. This CDR3 contains 14 residues. CDR1 and CDR2 from the germline V gene are LNHDA and SQIVND (reference sequence). Method: immunoSEQ multiplex PCR; TCRdb's copy keeps in-frame clones and lacks some. Here the sample spans about 62,000 clones, 88% being singletons. What was sequenced was peripheral blood. This chain uses TRBV19 with TRBJ2-3, with 11 bases fitting TRBD2. The sequence derives from a human donor in a cohort sampled during active COVID-19. CDR3 residues: CATRLAGNTDTQYF. CDR3 DNA: TGTGCCACCCGACTAGCGGGGAACACAGATACGCAGTATTTT.